This TCR beta chain was obtained from a study of blood T cell repertoires in COVID-19. Study background: The study drew acute and convalescent COVID-19 samples from the United States, Italy and Spain. Sources were T cells, B-cell-depleted T cells, or PBMCs; the material itself was cDNA or gDNA.

Per the original data handling: Amplification of reference gene primers was used by the study to estimate nucleated cell counts. TCRdb's copy holds only in-frame clones and misses some; the assay was immunoSEQ multiplex PCR. D and trimming were read from the DNA, whereas the V and J calls and clone size are those reported in that table. The table records some 200,000 clones, 84% of them present only once. The length of the CDR3 is 13 residues. CDR1 and CDR2 from the germline V gene are SGHRS and YFSETQ. V gave up 4 bases and J gave up 6 bases, with 12 bases separating them. Seattle's enrolled individuals joined amid active infection and were then monitored longitudinally.

The sample comprised peripheral blood. This chain links TRBV5-1 with TRBJ2-3; D may be TRBD1 (6 bases). The sequence was collected from a woman of 80 years or more with COVID-19, enrolled during active disease. The CDR3 DNA reads TGCGCCAGCAGCATTTCCGACAGGGATACGCAGTATTTT. Translated, it gives CASSISDRDTQYF.